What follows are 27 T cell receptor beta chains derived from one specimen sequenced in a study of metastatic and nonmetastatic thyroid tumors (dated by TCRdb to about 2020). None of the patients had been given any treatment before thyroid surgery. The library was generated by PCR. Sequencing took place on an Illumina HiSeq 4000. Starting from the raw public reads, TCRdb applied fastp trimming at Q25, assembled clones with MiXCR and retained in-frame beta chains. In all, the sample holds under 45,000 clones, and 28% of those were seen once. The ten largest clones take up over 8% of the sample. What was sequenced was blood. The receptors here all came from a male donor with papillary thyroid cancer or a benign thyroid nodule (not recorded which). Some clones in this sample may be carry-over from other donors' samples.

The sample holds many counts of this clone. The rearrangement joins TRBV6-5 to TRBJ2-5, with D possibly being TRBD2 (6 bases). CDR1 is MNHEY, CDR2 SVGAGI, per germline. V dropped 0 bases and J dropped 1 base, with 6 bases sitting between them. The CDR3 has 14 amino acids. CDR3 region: CASSYSGSQETQYF. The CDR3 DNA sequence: TGTGCCAGCAGTTACTCCGGGAGCCAAGAGACCCAGTACTTC.

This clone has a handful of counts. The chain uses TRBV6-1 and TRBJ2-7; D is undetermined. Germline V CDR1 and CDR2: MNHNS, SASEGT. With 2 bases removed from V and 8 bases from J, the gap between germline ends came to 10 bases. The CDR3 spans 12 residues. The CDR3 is CASSEFTFKQYF. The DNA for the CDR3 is TGTGCCAGCAGTGAATTTACCTTCAAGCAGTACTTC.

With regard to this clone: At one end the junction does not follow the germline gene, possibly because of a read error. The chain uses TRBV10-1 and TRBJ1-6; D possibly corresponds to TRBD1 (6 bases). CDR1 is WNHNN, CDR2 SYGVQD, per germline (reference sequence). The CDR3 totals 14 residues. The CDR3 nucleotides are TGCGCCAGCAGTGATGGGGGGCGGAATTCCCCCCGCCACTTT. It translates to CASSDGGRNSPRHF.

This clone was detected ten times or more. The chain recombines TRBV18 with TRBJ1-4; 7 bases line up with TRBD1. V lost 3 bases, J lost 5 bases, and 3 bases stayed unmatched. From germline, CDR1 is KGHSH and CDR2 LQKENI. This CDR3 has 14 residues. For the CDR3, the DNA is TGTGCCAGCTCACCGGAGGGACAGAATGAAAAACTGTTTTTT. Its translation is CASSPEGQNEKLFF.

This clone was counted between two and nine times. CDR3 nucleotides: TGCGCCAGCAGGCTCGCGGGAGTTGACGAGCAGTACTTC. It encodes CASRLAGVDEQYF. This rearrangement joins TRBV5-1 to TRBJ2-7; 7 nucleotides line up with TRBD2. This CDR3 comprises 13 residues. In germline, CDR1 is SGHRS, CDR2 YFSETQ. The V segment lost 5 bases and the J segment 5 bases; nucleotides outside the gene matches: 7. The full variable domain, rest sourced from reference TRBV5-1 and TRBJ2-7, is KAGVTQTPRYLIKTRGQQVTLSCSPISGHRSVSWYQQTPGQGLQFLFEYFSETQRNKGNFPGRFSGRQFSNSRSEMNVSTLELGDSALYLCASRLAGVDEQYFGPGTRLTVT.

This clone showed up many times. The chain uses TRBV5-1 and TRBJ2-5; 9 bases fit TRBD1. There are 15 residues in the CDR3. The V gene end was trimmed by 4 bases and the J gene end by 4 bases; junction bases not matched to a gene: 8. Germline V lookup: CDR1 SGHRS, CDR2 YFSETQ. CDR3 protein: CASSPQNRGRETQYF. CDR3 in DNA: TGCGCCAGCAGCCCACAAAACAGGGGGCGAGAGACCCAGTACTTC.

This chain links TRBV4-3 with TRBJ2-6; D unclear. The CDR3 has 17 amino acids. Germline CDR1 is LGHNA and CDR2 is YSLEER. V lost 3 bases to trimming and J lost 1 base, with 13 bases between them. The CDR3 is CASSQAPSVSGANVLTF. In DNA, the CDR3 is TGCGCCAGCAGCCAGGCCCCCTCGGTATCTGGGGCCAACGTCCTGACTTTC.

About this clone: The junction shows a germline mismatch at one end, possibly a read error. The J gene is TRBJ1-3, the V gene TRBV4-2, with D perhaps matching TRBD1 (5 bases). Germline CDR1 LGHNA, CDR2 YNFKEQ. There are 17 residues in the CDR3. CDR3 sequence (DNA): TGTGCCAGGAGCCAATGGGGGACCGCCGTTTCTGGAAACACCATTGATTTT. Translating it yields CARSQWGTAVSGNTIDF.

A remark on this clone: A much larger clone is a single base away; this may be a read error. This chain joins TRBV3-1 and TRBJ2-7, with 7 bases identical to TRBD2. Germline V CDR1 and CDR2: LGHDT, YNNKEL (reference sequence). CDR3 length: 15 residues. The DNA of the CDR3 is TGTGCCAGCAGCCAAGATGCCGTTCCGGGGGGAGAGCAGCACTTC. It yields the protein CASSQDAVPGGEQHF.

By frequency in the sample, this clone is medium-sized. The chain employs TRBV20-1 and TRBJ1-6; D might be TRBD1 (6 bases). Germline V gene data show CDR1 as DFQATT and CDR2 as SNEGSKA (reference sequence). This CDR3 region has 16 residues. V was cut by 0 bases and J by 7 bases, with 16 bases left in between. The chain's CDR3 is CSARDLSGAGNSPLHF. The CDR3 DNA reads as TGCAGTGCTAGAGATCTCTCGGGGGCAGGGAATTCACCCCTCCACTTT.

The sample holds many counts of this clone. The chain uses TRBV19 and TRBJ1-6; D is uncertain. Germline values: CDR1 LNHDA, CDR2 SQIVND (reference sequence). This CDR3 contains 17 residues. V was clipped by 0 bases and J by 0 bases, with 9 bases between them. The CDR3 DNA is TGTGCCAGTAGTATAGATGCCAGGAGCTCCTATAATTCACCCCTCCACTTT. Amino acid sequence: CASSIDARSSYNSPLHF.

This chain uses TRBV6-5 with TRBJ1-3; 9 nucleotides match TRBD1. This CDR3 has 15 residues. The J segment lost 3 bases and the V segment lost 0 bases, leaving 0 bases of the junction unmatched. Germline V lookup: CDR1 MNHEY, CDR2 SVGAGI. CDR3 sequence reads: CASSYSTGGGNTIYF. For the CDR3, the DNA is TGTGCCAGCAGTTACTCGACAGGGGGTGGAAACACCATATATTTT.

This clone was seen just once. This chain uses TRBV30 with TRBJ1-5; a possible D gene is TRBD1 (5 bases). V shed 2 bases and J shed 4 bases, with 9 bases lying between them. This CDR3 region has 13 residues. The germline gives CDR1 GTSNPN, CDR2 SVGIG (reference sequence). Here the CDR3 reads CAWSPGNNQPQHF. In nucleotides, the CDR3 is TGTGCCTGGAGTCCAGGGAATAATCAGCCCCAGCATTTT.

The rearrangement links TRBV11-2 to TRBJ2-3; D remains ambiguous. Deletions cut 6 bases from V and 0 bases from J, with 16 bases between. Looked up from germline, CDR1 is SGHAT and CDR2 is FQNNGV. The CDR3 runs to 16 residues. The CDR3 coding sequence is TGTGCCAGCAGACCACAATCAGGTTTAAGCACAGATACGCAGTATTTT. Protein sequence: CASRPQSGLSTDTQYF.

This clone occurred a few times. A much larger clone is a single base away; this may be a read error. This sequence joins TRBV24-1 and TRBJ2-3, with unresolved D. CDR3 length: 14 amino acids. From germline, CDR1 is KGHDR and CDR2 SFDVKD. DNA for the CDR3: TGTGCCACCTGTGATTTCGGGCCGGTGGATACGCAGTATTTT. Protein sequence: CATCDFGPVDTQYF.

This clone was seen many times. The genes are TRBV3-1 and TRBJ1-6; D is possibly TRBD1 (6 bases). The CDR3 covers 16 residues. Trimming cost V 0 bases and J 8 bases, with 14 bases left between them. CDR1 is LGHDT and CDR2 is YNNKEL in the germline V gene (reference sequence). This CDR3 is CASSQDSGGAYSPLHF. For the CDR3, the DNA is TGTGCCAGCAGCCAAGATTCGGGGGGGGCCTATTCACCCCTCCACTTT.

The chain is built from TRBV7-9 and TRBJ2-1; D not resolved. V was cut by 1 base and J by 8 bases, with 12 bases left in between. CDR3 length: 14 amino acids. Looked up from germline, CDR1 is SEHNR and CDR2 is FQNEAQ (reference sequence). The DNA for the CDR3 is TGTGCCAGCAGCTTAGGTATTAACGCGGATGAGCAGTTCTTC. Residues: CASSLGINADEQFF.

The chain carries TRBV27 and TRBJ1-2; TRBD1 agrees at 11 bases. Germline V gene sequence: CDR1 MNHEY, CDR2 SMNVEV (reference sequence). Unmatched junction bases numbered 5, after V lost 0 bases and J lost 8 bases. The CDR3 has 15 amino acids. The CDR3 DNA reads TGTGCCAGCAGTTTATCTTACGGGACAGGGGGAGGCTACACCTTC. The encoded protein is CASSLSYGTGGGYTF.

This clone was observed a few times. In DNA form, the CDR3 reads TGTGCCAGCAAGCGGACAGTAACGACCTACGAGCAGTACTTC. Amino acids: CASKRTVTTYEQYF. J is TRBJ2-7 and V is TRBV27; a weak D match, TRBD1 (6 bases). This CDR3 contains 14 residues. V lost 7 bases, J lost 2 bases, and 15 bases lay in between. CDR1 and CDR2 (germline): MNHEY, SMNVEV (reference sequence).

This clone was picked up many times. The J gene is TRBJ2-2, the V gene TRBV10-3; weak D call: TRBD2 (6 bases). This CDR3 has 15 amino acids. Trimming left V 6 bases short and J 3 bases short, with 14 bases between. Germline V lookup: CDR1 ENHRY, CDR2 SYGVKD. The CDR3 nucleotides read TGTGCCATCAGGGAGGGAGTTCGGGACACCGGGGAGCTGTTTTTT. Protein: CAIREGVRDTGELFF.

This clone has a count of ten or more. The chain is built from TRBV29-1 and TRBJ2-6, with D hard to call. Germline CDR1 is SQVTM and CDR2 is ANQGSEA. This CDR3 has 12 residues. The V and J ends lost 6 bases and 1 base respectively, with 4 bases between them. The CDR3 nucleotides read TGCAGCGTCTCATCTGGGGCCAACGTCCTGACTTTC. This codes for CSVSSGANVLTF.

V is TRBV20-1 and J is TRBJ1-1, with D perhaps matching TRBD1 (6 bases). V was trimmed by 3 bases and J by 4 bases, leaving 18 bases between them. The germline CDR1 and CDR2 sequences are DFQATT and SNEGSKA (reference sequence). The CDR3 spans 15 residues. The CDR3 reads CSARESGGGGTEAFF. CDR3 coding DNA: TGCAGTGCTAGGGAGTCGGGGGGCGGGGGCACTGAAGCTTTCTTT.

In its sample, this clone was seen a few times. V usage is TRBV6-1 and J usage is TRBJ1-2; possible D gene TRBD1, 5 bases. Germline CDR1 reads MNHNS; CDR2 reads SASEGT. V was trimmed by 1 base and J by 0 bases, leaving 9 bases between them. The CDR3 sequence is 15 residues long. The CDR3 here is CASSEGGGANYGYTF. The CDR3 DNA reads TGTGCCAGCAGTGAAGGGGGGGGAGCTAACTATGGCTACACCTTC.

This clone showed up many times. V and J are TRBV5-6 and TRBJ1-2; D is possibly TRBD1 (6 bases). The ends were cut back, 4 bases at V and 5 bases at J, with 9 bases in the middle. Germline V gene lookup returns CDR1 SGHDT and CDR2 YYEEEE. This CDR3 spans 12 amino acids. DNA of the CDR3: TGTGCCAGCAGCCCGGACAGTTATGGCTACACCTTC. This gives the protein CASSPDSYGYTF.

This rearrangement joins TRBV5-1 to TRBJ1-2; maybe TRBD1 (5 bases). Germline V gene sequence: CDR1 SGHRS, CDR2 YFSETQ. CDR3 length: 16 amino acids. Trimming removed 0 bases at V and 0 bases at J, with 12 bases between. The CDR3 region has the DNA TGCGCCAGCAGCTTGGGCAGCGGAGGGGCTAACTATGGCTACACCTTC. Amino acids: CASSLGSGGANYGYTF.

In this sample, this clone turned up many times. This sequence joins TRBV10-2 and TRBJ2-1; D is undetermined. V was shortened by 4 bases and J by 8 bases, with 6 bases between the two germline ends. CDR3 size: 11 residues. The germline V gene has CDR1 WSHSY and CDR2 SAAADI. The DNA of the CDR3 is TGCGCCAGCAGTGGTGTGGATGAGCAGTTCTTC. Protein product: CASSGVDEQFF.

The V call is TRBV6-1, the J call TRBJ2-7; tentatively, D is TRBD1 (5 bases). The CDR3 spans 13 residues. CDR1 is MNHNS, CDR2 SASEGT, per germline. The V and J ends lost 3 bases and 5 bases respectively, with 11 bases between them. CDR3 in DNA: TGTGCCAGCAGTGACCAGGGCTTGGACGAGCAGTACTTC. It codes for CASSDQGLDEQYF.